Given below is one TCR beta chain in context. Antigen: not known. Positive CCR7 selection of CD45RO-negative cells yielded the naive CD8 cells, and terminally differentiated effector memory CD45RA+ cells were excluded. Every subset had its genomic DNA shared out evenly among several immunoSEQ plates. As handled by the study authors: Without quality scores, immunoSEQ junctional reads could not be filtered like full-length reads. Some clones are missing from TCRdb's copy, which holds only in-frame ones; the method was immunoSEQ multiplex PCR. The D gene and trimming were derived from the DNA, and the V and J assignments and clone size from that table. The table lists around 1.9 million clones, 93% of them singletons. The CDR3 has 12 residues. Germline loops: CDR1 SGHVS, CDR2 FQNEAQ. Trimming pared 1 base from V and 13 bases from J, leaving 11 bases between. This entry belongs to a study of shared clonotypes between healthy human individuals. Study-level results: Larger estimated richness was generally recorded for naive subsets relative to memory subsets. Blood was the sole source, and tissue repertoires probably differ.

Sequenced material: naive CD8+ T cells from PBMCs. The receptor was derived from a man between 18 and 35 years old in good health. Some clones in this sample may be carry-over from other donors' samples. The chain employs TRBV7-8 and TRBJ2-1; D call uncertain. Here the CDR3 DNA reads TGTGCCAGCAGCTTAGAAAATGGTAGACAGTTCTTC. Translation gives CASSLENGRQFF. Together with reference TRBV7-8 and TRBJ2-1, the CDR3 gives the full variable domain: GAGVSQSPRYKVAKRGQDVALRCDPISGHVSLFWYQQALGQGPEFLTYFQNEAQLDKSGLPSDRFFAERPEGSVSTLKIQRTQQEDSAVYLCASSLENGRQFFGPGTRLTVL.